This TCR beta chain was sequenced in a study of T-cell reconstitution after alpha-beta-depleted transplantation in children. The library targeted TCRbeta and was prepared with unique molecular identifiers. TCRdb re-called the PCR reads through MiXCR, storing one row per CDR3 protein. This sample carries about 480,000 distinct CDR3 sequences, approximately 13% of them seen once, and the ten largest clones take 4.5% to 6%. Trimming left V 0 bases short and J 8 bases short, with 18 bases between. From germline, CDR1 is SGHRS and CDR2 YFSETQ. The CDR3 covers 16 residues. J is TRBJ2-1 and V is TRBV5-1; D is possibly TRBD2 (6 bases). The source was PBMCs from the stem cell graft donor, collected from the stem cell graft. The receptor's source is a human donor who donated a stem cell graft to a child with combined immunodeficiency. In DNA form, the CDR3 reads TGCGCCAGCAGCTTGGGGGTTAGCAGCGGGTTCGATGAGCAGTTCTTC. Encoded protein: CASSLGVSSGFDEQFF.